These T cell receptor beta chains were read from a single sample in a study of blood T cell repertoires in COVID-19. Generated by immunoSEQ multiplex PCR, the TCRdb table keeps only in-frame clones and is missing some. The sample has approximately 300,000 clones; approximately 88% are singletons. Sequenced sample: peripheral blood. All receptors come from a woman in her forties or fifties with active or convalescent COVID-19. Each CDR3 is given with its conserved first and last residue. A D gene is named only where the DNA matches it firmly. The size of a clone is reported for some rows only, either as once, few or many, or as a class for expanded clones.

>TRBJ2-6|17|NA|TRBV11-2|NA
CASSNDGLSSGANVLTF
>TRBJ2-2|15|TRBD1|TRBV5-8|NA
CASSSQGAIPGELFF
>TRBJ1-3|12|NA|TRBV6-6|NA
CASSSVGNTIYF
>TRBJ2-6|17|NA|TRBV18|NA
CASSPPQGTSGANVLTF
>TRBJ2-7|14|NA|TRBV6-5|NA
CASSRGQYSYEQYF
>TRBJ1-5|15|NA|TRBV28|NA
CASSFAGNGNQPQHF
>TRBJ1-1|15|NA|TRBV7-9|NA
CASSLLDQGWTEAFF
>TRBJ1-1|11|NA|TRBV6-5|NA
CASWRGTEAFF
>TRBJ1-3|16|TRBD1|TRBV9|NA
CASSVGDRENGNTIYF
>TRBJ1-1|13|NA|TRBV18|NA
CASSQGYSAEAFF
>TRBJ2-7|13|TRBD1|TRBV28|NA
CASRSQGAREQYF
>TRBJ2-5|13|NA|TRBV2|NA
CASSVDRQETQYF
>TRBJ2-6|19|TRBD2|TRBV5-5|NA
CASSLRTSGGLSGANVLTF
>TRBJ1-4|15|NA|TRBV21-1|once
CASRGAVPTNEKLFF
>TRBJ1-1|13|NA|TRBV28|NA
CASSLRGGVEAFF
>TRBJ2-2|14|NA|TRBV5-1|NA
CASSFGDFTGELFF